This entry features one TCR beta chain sequence. The data were obtained in a study of blood T cell repertoires in COVID-19. The CDR3 loop spans 13 amino acids. CDR1 MNHNY and CDR2 SVGAGI come from the germline V gene (reference sequence). After removal of 6 bases from V and 5 bases from J, the junction contained 4 bases not matched to a gene. Sequenced by immunoSEQ multiplex PCR; TCRdb stores in-frame clones only, minus some. The sample holds more than 250,000 clones, 82% seen once. The clonotype was recovered from a man in his forties or fifties who had been exposed to COVID-19. This chain uses TRBV6-6 with TRBJ1-1, with 9 bases fitting TRBD1. What was sequenced was PBMCs or T cells enriched from blood (not recorded which). The chain's CDR3 is CASRDRGETEAFF. In nucleotides, the CDR3 is TGTGCCAGCAGGGACAGGGGAGAAACTGAAGCTTTCTTT.